What follows are 5 T cell receptor beta chains derived from one specimen sequenced in a study of blood T cell repertoires in COVID-19 (dated by TCRdb to about 2020). Receptor libraries were prepared by the immunoSEQ multiplex PCR assay. In TCRdb, the immuneACCESS table is reduced to in-frame sequences with V and J assigned. These tables do not hold every clone; where another copy was compared, an unresolved V gene accounts for under half, and the others remain unexplained. For this sample the table gives 250,000 or so clones, of which 70% to 85% were detected only once. Jointly, the top ten make up about 1.7% of the sample. Sequencing was done on a sample of PBMCs or T cells enriched from blood (not recorded which). The receptors here all came from a man aged 55-75 years who had recovered from COVID-19.

The rearrangement uses TRBV7-9 and TRBJ2-2; 7 bases agree with TRBD1. Germline V gene sequence: CDR1 SEHNR, CDR2 FQNEAQ (reference sequence). V shed 5 bases and J 3 bases; nucleotides not matched to a gene: 9. There are 16 residues in the CDR3. The CDR3 DNA follows: TGTGCCAGCAGCAGAGACCGGGACAGTGACACCGGGGAGCTGTTTTTT. Protein sequence: CASSRDRDSDTGELFF.

In this sample, this clone turned up a few times. The chain is built from TRBV6-2 or TRBV6-3 and TRBJ2-2; D is uncertain. V shed 4 bases and J shed 3 bases, with 9 bases lying between them. CDR3 length: 14 amino acids. Germline CDR1 is MNHEY and CDR2 is SVGEGT. In nucleotides, the CDR3 is TGTGCCAGCAGTTCTCCCTTTGACACCGGGGAGCTGTTTTTT. Translation: CASSSPFDTGELFF.

The CDR3 sequence: CASIEQGRNEKLFF. The CDR3 bases are TGTGCCAGCATCGAACAGGGGCGTAATGAAAAACTGTTTTTT. The rearrangement joins TRBV7-9 to TRBJ1-4; 7 bases line up with TRBD1. This CDR3 is 14 amino acids long. Germline V CDR1 and CDR2: SEHNR, FQNEAQ (reference sequence). The ends lost 7 bases at V and 4 bases at J; junction bases unmatched: 6. Supplemented by reference TRBV7-9 and TRBJ1-4, the full variable domain reads DTGVSQNPRHKITKRGQNVTFRCDPISEHNRLYWYRQTLGQGPEFLTYFQNEAQLEKSRLLSDRFSAERPKGSFSTLEIQRTEQGDSAMYLCASIEQGRNEKLFFGSGTQLSVL.

The gene calls are TRBV5-8 and TRBJ1-2; 10 bases match TRBD1. The V segment lost 3 bases and the J segment 7 bases; nucleotides outside the gene matches: 9. CDR1 and CDR2 (germline): SGHTS, YDEGEE. This CDR3 is built from 15 residues. CDR3 in amino acids: CASSSLGTGASGYTF. DNA for the CDR3: TGTGCCAGCAGCTCATTGGGGACAGGGGCGTCTGGCTACACCTTC.

The J gene is TRBJ2-1, the V gene TRBV19, with D tentatively TRBD1 (5 bases). The CDR3 length is 14 residues. Trimming took off 4 bases at V and 2 bases at J, with 9 bases between the two ends. Per the germline V gene, CDR1 is LNHDA and CDR2 is SQIVND (reference sequence). As DNA, the CDR3 is TGTGCCAGTAGTAAGGGGTCGGCCTACAATGAGCAGTTCTTC. It encodes CASSKGSAYNEQFF.